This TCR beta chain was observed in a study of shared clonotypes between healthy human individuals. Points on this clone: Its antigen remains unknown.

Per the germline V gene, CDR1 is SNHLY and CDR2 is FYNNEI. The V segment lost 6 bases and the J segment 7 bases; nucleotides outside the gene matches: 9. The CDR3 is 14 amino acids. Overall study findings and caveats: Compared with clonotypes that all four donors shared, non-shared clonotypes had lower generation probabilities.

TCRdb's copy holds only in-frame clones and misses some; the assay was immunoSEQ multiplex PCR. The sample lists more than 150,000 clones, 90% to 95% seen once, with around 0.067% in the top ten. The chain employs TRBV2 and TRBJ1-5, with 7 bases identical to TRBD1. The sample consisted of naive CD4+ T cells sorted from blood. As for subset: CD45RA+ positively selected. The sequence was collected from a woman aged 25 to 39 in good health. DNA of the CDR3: TGTGCCAGCAGAGAACCGGGACAGCTCCAGCCCCAGCATTTT. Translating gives CASREPGQLQPQHF. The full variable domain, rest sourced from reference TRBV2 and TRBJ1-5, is EPEVTQTPSHQVTQMGQEVILRCVPISNHLYFYWYRQILGQKVEFLVSFYNNEISEKSEIFDDQFSVERPDGSNFTLKIRSTKLEDSAMYFCASREPGQLQPQHFGDGTRLSIL.